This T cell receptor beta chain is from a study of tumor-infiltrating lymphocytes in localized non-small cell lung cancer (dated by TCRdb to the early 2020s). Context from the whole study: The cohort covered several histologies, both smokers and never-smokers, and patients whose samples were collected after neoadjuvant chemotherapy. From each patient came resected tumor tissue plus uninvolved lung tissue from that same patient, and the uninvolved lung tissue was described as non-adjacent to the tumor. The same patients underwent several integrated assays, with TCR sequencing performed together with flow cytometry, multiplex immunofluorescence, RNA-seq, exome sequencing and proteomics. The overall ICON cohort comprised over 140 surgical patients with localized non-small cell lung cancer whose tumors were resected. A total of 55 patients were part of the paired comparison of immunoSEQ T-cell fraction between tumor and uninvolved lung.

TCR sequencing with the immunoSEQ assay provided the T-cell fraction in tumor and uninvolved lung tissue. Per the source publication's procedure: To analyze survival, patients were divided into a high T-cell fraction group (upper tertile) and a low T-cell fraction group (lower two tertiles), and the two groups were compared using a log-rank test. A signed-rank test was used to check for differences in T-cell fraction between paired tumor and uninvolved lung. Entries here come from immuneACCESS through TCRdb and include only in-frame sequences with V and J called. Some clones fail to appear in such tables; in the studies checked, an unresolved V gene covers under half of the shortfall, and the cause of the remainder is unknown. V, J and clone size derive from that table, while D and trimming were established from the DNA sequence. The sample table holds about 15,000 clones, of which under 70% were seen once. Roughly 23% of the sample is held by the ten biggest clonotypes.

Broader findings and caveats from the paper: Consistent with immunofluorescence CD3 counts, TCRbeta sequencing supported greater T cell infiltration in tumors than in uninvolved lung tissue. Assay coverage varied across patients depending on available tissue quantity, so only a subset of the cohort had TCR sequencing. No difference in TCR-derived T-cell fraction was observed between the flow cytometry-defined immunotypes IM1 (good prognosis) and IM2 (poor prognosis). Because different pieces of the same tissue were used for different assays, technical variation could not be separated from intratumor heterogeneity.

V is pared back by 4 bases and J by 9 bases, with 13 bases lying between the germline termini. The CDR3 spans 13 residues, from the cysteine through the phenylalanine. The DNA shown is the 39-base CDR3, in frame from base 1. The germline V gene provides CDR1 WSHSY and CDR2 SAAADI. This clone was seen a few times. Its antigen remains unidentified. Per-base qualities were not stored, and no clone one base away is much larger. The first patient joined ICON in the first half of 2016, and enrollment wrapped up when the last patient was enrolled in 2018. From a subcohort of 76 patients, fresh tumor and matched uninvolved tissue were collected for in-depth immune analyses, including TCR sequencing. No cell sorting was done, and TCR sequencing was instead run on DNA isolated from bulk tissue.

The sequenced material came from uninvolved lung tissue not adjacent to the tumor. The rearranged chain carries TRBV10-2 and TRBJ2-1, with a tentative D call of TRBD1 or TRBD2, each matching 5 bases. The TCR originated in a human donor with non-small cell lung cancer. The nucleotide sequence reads TGCGCCAGCAGTGGGGGGTCCTTCCGTGAGCAGTTCTTC. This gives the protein CASSGGSFREQFF.